One sample yielded the 18 T cell receptor beta chains listed below, sequenced in a study of CD8+ T cells in alopecia areata. As for treatment: oral pan-JAK inhibitor, 5-10 mg twice daily. Following RNA extraction, reverse transcription yielded cDNA that acted as the sequencing template. The data were produced by immunoSEQ multiplex PCR, yet TCRdb's version contains in-frame clones alone and is incomplete. The table lists some 240,000 clones, about 50% of them singletons. This specimen was CD4+ T cells sorted from blood, taken at week 4, from a patient treated with tofacitinib. The receptors here all came from a human donor with alopecia areata.

In this sample, this clone turned up a few times. The chain recombines TRBV30 with TRBJ2-2; perhaps TRBD2 as D (6 bases). Trimming pared 3 bases from V and 4 bases from J, leaving 18 bases between. The CDR3 runs to 16 residues. In germline, CDR1 is GTSNPN, CDR2 SVGIG (reference sequence). The CDR3 is CAWSDPERRGTGELFF. DNA of the CDR3: TGTGCCTGGAGCGACCCAGAGCGGCGGGGCACCGGGGAGCTGTTTTTT. Filled out from reference TRBV30 and TRBJ2-2, the complete variable domain reads SQTIHQWPATLVQPVGSPLSLECTVEGTSNPNLYWYRQAAGRGLQLLFYSVGIGQISSEVPQNLSASRPQDRQFILSSKKLLLSDSGFYLCAWSDPERRGTGELFFGEGSRLTVL.

This clone was counted between two and nine times. The chain uses TRBV11-3 and TRBJ2-1; TRBD1 matches 7 bases. This CDR3 is 19 amino acids long. Losses at the gene ends were 1 base for V and 2 bases for J; bases not matched to a gene: 14. Germline assignment: CDR1 SGHNT and CDR2 YENEEA. CDR3 residues: CASSLGFSFGDSPYNEQFF. Written as DNA, the CDR3 is TGTGCCAGCAGCTTAGGCTTTTCCTTCGGGGACAGCCCCTACAATGAGCAGTTCTTC. The full variable domain, its missing parts supplied by reference TRBV11-3 and TRBJ2-1, is EAGVVQSPRYKIIEKKQPVAFWCNPISGHNTLYWYLQNLGQGPELLIRYENEEAVDDSQLPKDRFSAERLKGVDSTLKIQPAELGDSAVYLCASSLGFSFGDSPYNEQFFGPGTRLTVL.

This clone appeared a few times. The V call is TRBV4-3, the J call TRBJ1-6, with 7 nucleotides matching TRBD1. Germline V gene lookup returns CDR1 LGHNA and CDR2 YSLEER. V lost 0 bases and J lost 7; bases outside the gene matches: 6. The CDR3 consists of 16 residues. For the CDR3, the DNA is TGCGCCAGCAGCCAAGATTTGACAGGGCGCAATTCACCCCTCCACTTT. Protein sequence: CASSQDLTGRNSPLHF.

Concerning this clone: Other DNA sequences in the sample encode the same CDR3. This chain joins TRBV5-6 and TRBJ2-5; 9 nucleotides match TRBD2. CDR1 and CDR2 from the germline V gene are SGHDT and YYEEEE. V gave up 2 bases and J gave up 4 bases; unmatched junction bases: 6. This CDR3 comprises 15 residues. The CDR3 protein is CASSFPSGAIETQYF. The CDR3 nucleotides read TGTGCCAGCAGCTTCCCTAGCGGGGCGATAGAGACCCAGTACTTC.

The chain links TRBV6-1 to TRBJ2-6, with D possibly being TRBD1 (5 bases). The germline V gene has CDR1 MNHNS and CDR2 SASEGT. This CDR3 contains 15 residues. V was cut by 5 bases and J by 1 base, with 9 bases left in between. This chain's CDR3 is CASSTDSSGANVLTF. CDR3 nucleotides: TGTGCCAGCAGTACCGACAGTTCTGGGGCCAACGTCCTGACTTTC.

In nucleotides, the CDR3 is TGTGCCAGCAGCGTAGGTACAGAGAATCTTGAAGCTTTCTTT. This encodes CASSVGTENLEAFF. This chain links TRBV9 with TRBJ1-1; D is unresolved. This CDR3 region has 14 residues. With 0 bases removed from V and 7 bases from J, the gap between germline ends came to 13 bases. CDR1 is SGDLS, CDR2 YYNGEE, per germline.

V gene TRBV5-1 combines with J gene TRBJ2-2, with no clear D. CDR3 length equals 13 residues. Germline lookup yields CDR1 SGHRS and CDR2 YFSETQ. The ends were cut back, 0 bases at V and 6 bases at J, with 6 bases in the middle. Here the CDR3 reads CASSLDSSGELFF. CDR3 DNA sequence: TGCGCCAGCAGCTTGGATTCTTCCGGGGAGCTGTTTTTT.

The rearrangement joins TRBV30 to TRBJ1-1, with 8 positions matching TRBD1. V gave up 2 bases and J gave up 1 base; unmatched junction bases: 12. The CDR3 has 17 residues. The germline CDR1 and CDR2 sequences are GTSNPN and SVGIG (reference sequence). The CDR3 region has the DNA TGTGCCTGGAGTTTACGTTCCGGACAGGGAAGGAACACTGAAGCTTTCTTT. Its protein is CAWSLRSGQGRNTEAFF.

This chain uses TRBV9 with TRBJ2-5; D unresolved. V was shortened by 0 bases and J by 1 base, with 10 bases between the two germline ends. The CDR3 totals 15 residues. Germline-derived CDR1 and CDR2 are SGDLS and YYNGEE. The CDR3 loop reads CASSVDATSQETQYF. The CDR3 DNA reads as TGTGCCAGCAGCGTAGATGCGACATCCCAAGAGACCCAGTACTTC.

This rearrangement joins TRBV7-2 to TRBJ1-4; D call uncertain. V was shortened by 4 bases and J by 5 bases, with 11 bases between the two germline ends. This CDR3 is built from 14 residues. Germline V gene sequence: CDR1 SGHTA, CDR2 FQGNSA. CDR3 sequence: CASSSSNRNEKLFF. DNA for the CDR3: TGTGCCAGCAGCTCTTCTAACCGCAATGAAAAACTGTTTTTT. Based on the CDR3 plus reference TRBV7-2 and TRBJ1-4, the full variable domain is GAGVSQSPSNKVTEKGKDVELRCDPISGHTALYWYRQSLGQGLEFLIYFQGNSAPDKSGLPSDRFSAERTGGSVSTLTIQRTQQEDSAVYLCASSSSNRNEKLFFGSGTQLSVL.

The V gene is TRBV30, the J gene TRBJ1-1; D gene ambiguous. Germline V lookup: CDR1 GTSNPN, CDR2 SVGIG (reference sequence). Trimming left V 6 bases short and J 0 bases short, with 5 bases between. The CDR3 is 11 residues long. The DNA for the CDR3 is TGTGCCTGCGCCATGAACACTGAAGCTTTCTTT. The encoded protein is CACAMNTEAFF.

The chain couples TRBV20-1 to TRBJ1-6; a possible D gene is TRBD1 (6 bases). Germline V gene sequence: CDR1 DFQATT, CDR2 SNEGSKA (reference sequence). The CDR3 has 11 amino acids. The CDR3 reads CRQGCDSPLHF. DNA of the CDR3: TGCAGACAGGGTTGTGATTCACCCCTCCACTTT.

V is TRBV5-1 and J is TRBJ1-4; weak D call: TRBD1 (5 bases). The CDR3 totals 14 residues. V gave up 4 bases and J gave up 1 base, with 8 bases separating them. CDR1 is SGHRS and CDR2 is YFSETQ in the germline V gene. This CDR3 is CASSPDRTNEKLFF. CDR3 nucleotide sequence: TGCGCCAGCAGCCCCGACAGAACTAATGAAAAACTGTTTTTT.

The chain employs TRBV2 and TRBJ2-4, with 8 bases that match TRBD1. Germline V gene data show CDR1 as SNHLY and CDR2 as FYNNEI. Trimming at V came to 8 bases and at J to 4 bases, leaving 1 base not matched to a gene. The CDR3 consists of 12 residues. Here the CDR3 DNA reads TGTGCCAGCGGACAGGGTAAAAACATTCAGTACTTC. The encoded protein is CASGQGKNIQYF.

CDR3 protein: CASSQDTRGDREQYF. CDR3 bases: TGCGCCAGCAGCCAAGATACCAGGGGGGATCGGGAGCAGTACTTC. The chain links TRBV4-3 to TRBJ2-7; perhaps TRBD1 as D (7 bases). The germline V and J ends were trimmed by 0 bases and 7 bases, with 16 bases remaining between them. Germline-derived CDR1 and CDR2 are LGHNA and YSLEER. This CDR3 has 15 residues.

The chain combines TRBV27 with TRBJ1-5; D ambiguous. V was pared by 2 bases and J by 6 bases, with 8 bases between. CDR3 length: 13 amino acids. CDR1 and CDR2 from the germline V gene are MNHEY and SMNVEV (reference sequence). CDR3 protein: CASSLIRSQPQHF. The CDR3 bases are TGTGCCAGCAGTTTAATAAGGAGTCAGCCCCAGCATTTT.

The chain combines TRBV4-3 with TRBJ2-5; 7 bases align to TRBD1. The end of the DNA fits TRBJ2-7 better, so the J call may be wrong. The CDR3 spans 15 residues. Looked up from germline, CDR1 is LGHNA and CDR2 is YSLEER. Here the CDR3 reads CASSQEQGFSYEQYF. In nucleotides, the CDR3 is TGCGCCAGCAGCCAGGAACAGGGGTTCTCCTACGAGCAGTACTTC.

The rearrangement uses TRBV30 and TRBJ1-5; D is perhaps TRBD1 (6 bases). CDR3 length: 14 amino acids. V was clipped by 2 bases and J by 4 bases, with 12 bases between them. Germline CDR1 reads GTSNPN; CDR2 reads SVGIG (reference sequence). CDR3: CAWSPGQPNQPQHF. CDR3 DNA: TGTGCCTGGAGTCCGGGACAACCAAATCAGCCCCAGCATTTT.